The T cell receptor (beta chain) described here comes from a study of T cell changes during pregnancy in multiple sclerosis. TCRdb's copy holds only in-frame clones and misses some; the assay was immunoSEQ multiplex PCR. The sample holds over 85,000 clones, roughly nine tenths seen once. This CDR3 contains 15 residues. Germline CDR1 SGHTA, CDR2 FQGNSA. J was trimmed by 5 bases and V by 2 bases; bases with no gene match: 2. This specimen consisted of peripheral blood, obtained in the second trimester of pregnancy. This receptor was obtained from a female donor in good health, enrolled as a control in a pregnancy study. The chain employs TRBV7-2 and TRBJ1-6; 8 bases are a match to TRBD1. The CDR3 DNA reads TGTGCCAGCAGCTTAAGACAGGGGAATAATTCACCCCTCCACTTT. It yields the protein CASSLRQGNNSPLHF.